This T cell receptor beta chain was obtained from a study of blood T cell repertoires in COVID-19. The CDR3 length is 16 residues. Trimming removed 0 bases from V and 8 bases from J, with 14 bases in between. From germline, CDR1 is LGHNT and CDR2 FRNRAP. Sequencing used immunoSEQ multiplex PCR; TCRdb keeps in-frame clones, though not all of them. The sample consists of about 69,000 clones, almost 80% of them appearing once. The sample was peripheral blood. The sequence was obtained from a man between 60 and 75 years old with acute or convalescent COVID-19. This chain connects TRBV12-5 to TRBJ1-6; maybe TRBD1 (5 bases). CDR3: CASGLVLGPGYSPLHF. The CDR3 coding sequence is TGTGCTAGTGGTTTGGTGCTAGGGCCAGGGTATTCACCCCTCCACTTT. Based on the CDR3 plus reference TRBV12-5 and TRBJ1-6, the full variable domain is DARVTQTPRHKVTEMGQEVTMRCQPILGHNTVFWYRQTMMQGLELLAYFRNRAPLDDSGMPKDRFSAEMPDATLATLKIQPSEPRDSAVYFCASGLVLGPGYSPLHFGNGTRLTVT.